Listed below are T cell receptor beta chains from one sample, sequenced in a study of human T cells and chemical hapten exposure. TCRdb re-called the RACE reads through MiXCR, storing one row per CDR3 protein. The sample includes roughly 360,000 distinct CDR3 sequences, around 5% of them seen just once. The sample here was whole blood, taken in connection with sensitization to the hapten diphenylcyclopropenone (DPC). These receptors came from a woman between 50 and 59 years old with alopecia areata. Some clones in this sample may be carry-over from other donors' samples. Both conserved end residues are part of each CDR3. Each record gives: clone size, D gene, V gene, J gene, CDR3 protein, CDR3 DNA. A D gene is named only where the DNA matches it firmly. Clone size is shown for a subset of rows, as once, few, many or a class of expanded clone.

few	-	TRBV7-9	TRBJ1-1	CASSSLASPNTEAFF	TGTGCCAGCAGCTCTCTCGCCTCACCAAACACTGAAGCTTTCTTT
many	-	TRBV2	TRBJ1-1	CALGGNTEAFF	TGTGCCCTTGGCGGAAACACTGAAGCTTTCTTT
many	-	TRBV20-1	TRBJ1-1	CSVGRAFF	TGCAGTGTAGGGAGGGCTTTCTTT
few	TRBD1	TRBV3-1	TRBJ2-1	CASEGAGNEQFF	TGTGCCAGCGAGGGGGCAGGGAATGAGCAGTTCTTC
-	TRBD1	TRBV7-9	TRBJ1-4	CASSWDRDRGSNEKLFF	TGTGCCAGCAGCTGGGACCGGGACAGGGGATCTAATGAAAAACTGTTTTTT
many	TRBD2	TRBV7-8	TRBJ2-3	CASSLGAGARTDTQYF	TGTGCCAGCAGCTTAGGAGCGGGAGCGCGCACAGATACGCAGTATTTT
few	-	TRBV11-2	TRBJ1-3	CASSLGNRLPGNTIYF	TGTGCCAGCAGCTTAGGGAACAGGCTTCCCGGAAACACCATATATTTT
many	-	TRBV29-1	TRBJ2-3	CSVVGGGAGTDTQYF	TGCAGCGTTGTAGGAGGGGGCGCGGGCACAGATACGCAGTATTTT
few	-	TRBV5-4	TRBJ1-2	CASFLGEGVGKDYGYTF	TGTGCCAGCTTCCTTGGGGAGGGAGTTGGGAAGGACTATGGCTACACCTTC
many	-	TRBV7-9	TRBJ2-3	CASSPLGGRKADTQYF	TGTGCCAGCAGCCCTTTAGGAGGGCGAAAGGCAGATACGCAGTATTTT
-	-	TRBV5-1	TRBJ1-1	CASKVRAESTEAFF	TGCGCCAGCAAAGTAAGGGCAGAGTCCACTGAAGCTTTCTTT
-	TRBD2	TRBV27	TRBJ2-3	CASSLFPLGSGRGDTQYF	TGTGCCAGCAGTTTATTCCCCCTCGGTAGCGGGAGGGGAGATACGCAGTATTTT
few	TRBD2	TRBV5-6	TRBJ2-1	CASSSGLAGRSYNEQFF	TGTGCCAGCAGCTCCGGACTAGCGGGGAGATCCTACAATGAGCAGTTCTTC
-	-	TRBV9	TRBJ1-4	CASSAGQFNEKLFF	TGTGCCAGCAGCGCCGGACAGTTTAATGAAAAACTGTTTTTT
-	TRBD1	TRBV27	TRBJ1-5	CASSLSGQGPNQPQHF	TGTGCCAGCAGTTTAAGTGGACAGGGTCCGAATCAGCCCCAGCATTTT
-	-	TRBV6-2/TRBV6-3	TRBJ2-7	CASSTRRASVYEQYF	TGTGCCAGCAGTACCCGCCGGGCTAGCGTCTACGAGCAGTACTTC
many	TRBD2	TRBV4-1	TRBJ2-3	CASSQLAGSTDTQYF	TGCGCCAGCAGCCAATTAGCGGGAAGCACAGATACGCAGTATTTT
-	-	TRBV6-6	TRBJ1-2	CASSYEANYGYTF	TGTGCCAGCAGTTACGAAGCTAACTATGGCTACACCTTC
many	-	TRBV12-3/TRBV12-4	TRBJ1-2	CASSLGSLGYGYTF	TGTGCCAGCAGTTTGGGCTCACTAGGCTATGGCTACACCTTC
few	TRBD1	TRBV5-5	TRBJ2-7	CASSWGQGSYEQYF	TGTGCCAGCAGTTGGGGACAGGGGTCCTACGAGCAGTACTTC
many	-	TRBV20-1	TRBJ2-1	CSARLGGINEQFF	TGCAGTGCTAGACTCGGAGGGATCAATGAGCAGTTCTTC
many	-	TRBV29-1	TRBJ1-3	CSVFRGGGGNTIYF	TGCAGCGTTTTTCGGGGGGGCGGTGGAAACACCATATATTTT
-	TRBD1	TRBV2	TRBJ2-3	CASSEGTGAHTQYF	TGTGCCAGCAGTGAGGGGACAGGGGCCCATACGCAGTATTTT
-	-	TRBV20-1	TRBJ1-2	CSAPTGTNYGYTF	TGCAGTGCCCCAACCGGGACAAACTATGGCTACACCTTC
many	-	TRBV9	TRBJ1-3	CASSNPGKGSTGNTIYF	TGTGCCAGCAGCAATCCCGGGAAGGGTTCTACTGGAAACACCATATATTTT
-	-	TRBV7-9	TRBJ1-1	CASSFLAGDTEAFF	TGTGCCAGCAGCTTCCTGGCGGGGGACACTGAAGCTTTCTTT